This T cell receptor beta chain was identified in a study of blood T cell repertoires in COVID-19. Study details: Italy, Spain and the United States were the sources of the convalescent and acute COVID-19 samples. PBMCs, B-cell-depleted T cells, or T cells were the source of the cDNA or gDNA that made up the material.

The CDR3 loop spans 19 amino acids. Looked up from germline, CDR1 is SGHRS and CDR2 is YFSETQ. The V and J ends lost 4 bases and 2 bases, in that order; junction bases with no gene match: 12. Per the original data handling: It was from reference gene primer amplification that nucleated cell counts were estimated. The repertoire was sequenced with immunoSEQ multiplex PCR; TCRdb's copy has only in-frame clones and lacks some. The V and J calls and clone size are taken from that table; D and trimming were inferred from the DNA. The table lists roughly 230,000 clones, around 80% of them singletons. The chain recombines TRBV5-1 with TRBJ2-6; TRBD1 agrees at 10 bases. This sequence was found in a man between 40 and 49 years old with active or convalescent COVID-19. Sequencing used peripheral blood. The CDR3 protein is CASSDLLGTGVTGANVLTF. CDR3 nucleotide sequence: TGCGCCAGCAGCGATCTATTAGGGACAGGGGTTACTGGGGCCAACGTCCTGACTTTC.